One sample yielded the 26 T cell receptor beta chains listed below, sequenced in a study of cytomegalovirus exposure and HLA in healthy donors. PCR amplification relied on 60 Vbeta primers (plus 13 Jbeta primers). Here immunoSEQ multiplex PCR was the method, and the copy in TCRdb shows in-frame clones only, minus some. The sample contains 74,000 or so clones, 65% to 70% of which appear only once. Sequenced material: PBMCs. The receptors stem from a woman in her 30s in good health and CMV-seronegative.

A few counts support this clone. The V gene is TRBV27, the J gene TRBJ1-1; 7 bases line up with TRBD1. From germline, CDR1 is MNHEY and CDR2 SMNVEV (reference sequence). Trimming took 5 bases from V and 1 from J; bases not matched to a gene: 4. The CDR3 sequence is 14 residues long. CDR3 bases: TGTGCCAGCAGTCCACGGACAGGGAACACTGAAGCTTTCTTT. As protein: CASSPRTGNTEAFF.

Here the CDR3 DNA reads TGTGCCAGTAGTATTGCAGGGGGCTATGGCTACACCTTC. Its protein product is CASSIAGGYGYTF. The chain employs TRBV19 and TRBJ1-2, with 7 positions matching TRBD1. V lost 3 bases, J lost 4 bases, and 2 bases stayed unmatched. The CDR3 loop spans 13 amino acids. Per the germline V gene, CDR1 is LNHDA and CDR2 is SQIVND (reference sequence).

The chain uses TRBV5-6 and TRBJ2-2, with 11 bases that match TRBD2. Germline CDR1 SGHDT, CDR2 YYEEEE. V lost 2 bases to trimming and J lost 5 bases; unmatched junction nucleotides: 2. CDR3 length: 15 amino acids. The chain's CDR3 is CASSFSGGATGELFF. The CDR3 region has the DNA TGTGCCAGCAGCTTTAGCGGGGGGGCTACCGGGGAGCTGTTTTTT.

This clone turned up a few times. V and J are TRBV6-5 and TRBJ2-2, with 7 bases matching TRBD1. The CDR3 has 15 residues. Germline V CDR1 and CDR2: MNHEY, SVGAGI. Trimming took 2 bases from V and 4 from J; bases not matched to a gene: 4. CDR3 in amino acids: CASSYRGPGTGELFF. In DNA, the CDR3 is TGTGCCAGCAGTTACAGGGGGCCCGGCACCGGGGAGCTGTTTTTT.

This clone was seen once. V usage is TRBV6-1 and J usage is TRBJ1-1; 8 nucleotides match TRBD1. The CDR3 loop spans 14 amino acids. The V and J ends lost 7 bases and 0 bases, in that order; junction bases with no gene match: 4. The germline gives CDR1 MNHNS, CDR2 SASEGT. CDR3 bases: TGTGCCAGCACCAAGACAGGGGTGAACACTGAAGCTTTCTTT. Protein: CASTKTGVNTEAFF.

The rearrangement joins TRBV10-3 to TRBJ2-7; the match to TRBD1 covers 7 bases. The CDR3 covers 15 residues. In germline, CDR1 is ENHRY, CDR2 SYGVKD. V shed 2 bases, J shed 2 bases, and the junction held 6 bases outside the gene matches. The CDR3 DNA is TGTGCCATCAGTGAGGGTGGGCAGGGGGCCTACGAGCAGTACTTC. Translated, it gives CAISEGGQGAYEQYF.

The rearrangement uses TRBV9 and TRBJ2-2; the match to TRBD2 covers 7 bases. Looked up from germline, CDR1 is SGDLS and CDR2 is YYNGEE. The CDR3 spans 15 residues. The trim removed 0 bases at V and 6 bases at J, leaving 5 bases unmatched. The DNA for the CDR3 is TGTGCCAGCAGCGTAGGCTCACGGGGGGCCGGGGAGCTGTTTTTT. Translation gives CASSVGSRGAGELFF.

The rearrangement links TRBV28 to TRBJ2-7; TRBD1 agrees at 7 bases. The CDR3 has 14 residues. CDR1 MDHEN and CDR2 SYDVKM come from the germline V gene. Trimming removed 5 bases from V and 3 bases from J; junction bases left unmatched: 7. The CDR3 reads CASSTTQGDYEQYF. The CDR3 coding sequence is TGTGCCAGCAGTACGACTCAGGGGGACTACGAGCAGTACTTC.

CDR3 sequence reads: CAISPGRQRGVTDTQYF. The CDR3 region has the DNA TGTGCCATCAGCCCTGGGCGTCAGCGGGGGGTCACAGATACGCAGTATTTT. The V gene is TRBV10-3, the J gene TRBJ2-3; 9 bases line up with TRBD2. V dropped 6 bases and J dropped 2; count of bases not matched to a gene: 12. The germline V gene encodes CDR1 ENHRY and CDR2 SYGVKD. The CDR3 loop spans 17 amino acids.

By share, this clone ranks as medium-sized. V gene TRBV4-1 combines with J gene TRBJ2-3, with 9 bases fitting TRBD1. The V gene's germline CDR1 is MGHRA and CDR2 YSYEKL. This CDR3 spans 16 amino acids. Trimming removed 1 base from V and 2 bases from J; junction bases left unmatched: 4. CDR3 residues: CASSQARTGATDTQYF. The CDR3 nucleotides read TGCGCCAGCAGCCAAGCCAGGACAGGGGCCACAGATACGCAGTATTTT.

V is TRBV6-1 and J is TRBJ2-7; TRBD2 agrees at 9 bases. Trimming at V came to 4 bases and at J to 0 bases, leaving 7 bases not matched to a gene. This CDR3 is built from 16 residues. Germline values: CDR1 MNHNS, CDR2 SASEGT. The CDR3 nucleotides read TGTGCCAGCAGTGGGCCGGAGCGGGGGGACTCCTACGAGCAGTACTTC. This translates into CASSGPERGDSYEQYF.

The CDR3 bases are TGTGCCAGCAGTCAAACTGCAGGGGGCAGAAACACCATATATTTT. Encoded protein: CASSQTAGGRNTIYF. The chain employs TRBV27 and TRBJ1-3; 8 bases map to TRBD1. The CDR3 totals 15 residues. Germline lookup yields CDR1 MNHEY and CDR2 SMNVEV (reference sequence). V shed 5 bases and J 5 bases; nucleotides not matched to a gene: 8.

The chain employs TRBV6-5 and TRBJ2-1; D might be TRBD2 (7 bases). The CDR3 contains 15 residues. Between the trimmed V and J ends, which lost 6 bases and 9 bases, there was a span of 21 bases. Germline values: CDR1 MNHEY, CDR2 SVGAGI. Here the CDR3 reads CASRERGGAELEQFF. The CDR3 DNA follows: TGTGCCAGCAGGGAAAGGGGGGGGGCCGAACTTGAGCAGTTCTTC.

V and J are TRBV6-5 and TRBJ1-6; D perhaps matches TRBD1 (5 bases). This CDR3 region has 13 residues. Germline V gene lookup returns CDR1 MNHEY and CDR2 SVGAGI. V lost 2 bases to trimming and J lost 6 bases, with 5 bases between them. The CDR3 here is CASSYDSNSPLHF. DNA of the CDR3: TGTGCCAGCAGTTACGACAGTAATTCACCCCTCCACTTT.

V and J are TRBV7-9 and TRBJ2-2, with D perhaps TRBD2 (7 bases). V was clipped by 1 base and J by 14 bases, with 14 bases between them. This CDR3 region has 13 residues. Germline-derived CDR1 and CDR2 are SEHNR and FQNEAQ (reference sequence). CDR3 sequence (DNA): TGTGCCAGCAGCTTAGAGGGGGGGCACGTACTGTTTTTT. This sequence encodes CASSLEGGHVLFF.

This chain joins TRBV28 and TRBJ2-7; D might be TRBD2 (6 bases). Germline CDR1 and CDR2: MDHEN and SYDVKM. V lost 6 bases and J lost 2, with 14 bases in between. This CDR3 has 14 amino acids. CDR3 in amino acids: CASSPVAGTYEQYF. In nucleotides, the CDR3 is TGTGCCAGCAGCCCCGTGGCGGGAACCTACGAGCAGTACTTC.

The CDR3 DNA follows: TGTGCCAGCAGGCGGACTAGCGGGGTAAATGAGCAGTTCTTC. This gives the protein CASRRTSGVNEQFF. The chain recombines TRBV6-1 with TRBJ2-1; 12 bases match TRBD2. The germline V gene encodes CDR1 MNHNS and CDR2 SASEGT. Germline trimming cut 6 bases from V and 7 bases from J; bases unmatched to any gene: 4. The CDR3 totals 14 residues.

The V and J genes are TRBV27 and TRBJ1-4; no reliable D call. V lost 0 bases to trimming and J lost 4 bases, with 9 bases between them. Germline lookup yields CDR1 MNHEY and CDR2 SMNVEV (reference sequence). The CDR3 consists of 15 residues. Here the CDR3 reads CASSLSRRDNEKLFF. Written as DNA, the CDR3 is TGTGCCAGCAGTTTATCACGCCGAGATAATGAAAAACTGTTTTTT.

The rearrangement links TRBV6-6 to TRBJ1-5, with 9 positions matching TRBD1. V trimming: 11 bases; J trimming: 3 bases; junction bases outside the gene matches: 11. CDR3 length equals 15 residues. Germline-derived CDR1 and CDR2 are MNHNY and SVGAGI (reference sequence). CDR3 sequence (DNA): TGTGCCGGACGAACGGGACAGGGACCCAATCAGCCCCAGCATTTT. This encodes CAGRTGQGPNQPQHF.

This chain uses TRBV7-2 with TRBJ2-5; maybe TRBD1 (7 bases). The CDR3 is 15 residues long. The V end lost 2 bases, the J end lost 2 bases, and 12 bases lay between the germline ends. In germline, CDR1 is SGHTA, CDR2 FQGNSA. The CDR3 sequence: CASSLSRGRQETQYF. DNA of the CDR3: TGTGCCAGCAGCTTAAGCAGGGGGAGGCAAGAGACCCAGTACTTC.

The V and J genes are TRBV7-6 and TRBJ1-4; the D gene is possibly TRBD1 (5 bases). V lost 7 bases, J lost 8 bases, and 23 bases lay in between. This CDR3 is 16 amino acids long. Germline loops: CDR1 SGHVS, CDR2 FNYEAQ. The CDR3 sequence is CASNKSAGGGGEKLFF. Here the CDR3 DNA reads TGTGCCAGCAACAAATCAGCCGGGGGGGGTGGAGAAAAACTGTTTTTT. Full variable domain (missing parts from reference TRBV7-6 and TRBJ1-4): GAGVSQSPRYKVTKRGQDVALRCDPISGHVSLYWYRQALGQGPEFLTYFNYEAQQDKSGLPNDRFSAERPEGSISTLTIQRTEQRDSAMYRCASNKSAGGGGEKLFFGSGTQLSVL.

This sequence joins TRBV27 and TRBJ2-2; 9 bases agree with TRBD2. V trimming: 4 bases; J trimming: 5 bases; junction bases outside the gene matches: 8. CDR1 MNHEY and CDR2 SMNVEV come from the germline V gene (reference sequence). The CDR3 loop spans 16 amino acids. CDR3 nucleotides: TGTGCCAGCAGTTCCCTCGGGAGCGGGGGGACCGGGGAGCTGTTTTTT. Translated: CASSSLGSGGTGELFF.

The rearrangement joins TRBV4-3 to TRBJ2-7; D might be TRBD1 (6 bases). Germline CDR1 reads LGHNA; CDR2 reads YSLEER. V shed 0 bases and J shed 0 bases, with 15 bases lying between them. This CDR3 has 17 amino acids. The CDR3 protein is CASSQDFEGVLSYEQYF. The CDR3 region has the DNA TGCGCCAGCAGCCAAGATTTCGAGGGGGTCCTCTCCTACGAGCAGTACTTC.

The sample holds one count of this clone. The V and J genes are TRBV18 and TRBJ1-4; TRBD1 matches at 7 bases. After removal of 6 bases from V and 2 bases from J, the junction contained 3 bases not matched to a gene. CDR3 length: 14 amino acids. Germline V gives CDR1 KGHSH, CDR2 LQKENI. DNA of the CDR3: TGTGCCAGCTCGCTGGGACAGACTAATGAAAAACTGTTTTTT. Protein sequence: CASSLGQTNEKLFF. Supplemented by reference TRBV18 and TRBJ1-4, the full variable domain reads NAGVMQNPRHLVRRRGQEARLRCSPMKGHSHVYWYRQLPEEGLKFMVYLQKENIIDESGMPKERFSAEFPKEGPSILRIQQVVRGDSAAYFCASSLGQTNEKLFFGSGTQLSVL.

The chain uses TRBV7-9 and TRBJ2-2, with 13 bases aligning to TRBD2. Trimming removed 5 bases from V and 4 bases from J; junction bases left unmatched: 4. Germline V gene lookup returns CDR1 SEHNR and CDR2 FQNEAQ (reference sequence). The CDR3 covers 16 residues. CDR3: CASSLGLAGVTGELFF. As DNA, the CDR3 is TGTGCCAGCAGCCTCGGACTAGCGGGGGTCACCGGGGAGCTGTTTTTT.

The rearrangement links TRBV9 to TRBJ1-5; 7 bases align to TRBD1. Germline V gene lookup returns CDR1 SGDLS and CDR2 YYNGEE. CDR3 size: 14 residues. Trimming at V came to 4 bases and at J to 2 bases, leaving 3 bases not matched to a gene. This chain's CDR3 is CASSRGPRNQPQHF. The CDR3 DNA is TGTGCCAGCAGCAGGGGGCCTCGCAATCAGCCCCAGCATTTT.